One and the same sample provided the 5 T cell receptor delta chains below, sequenced in a study of gamma-delta chains in newborns, infants, children. TCRdb re-called clones from the reads using CATT. The repertoire has about 2,300 delta-chain clones, approximately 7% of them found once; the top ten carry around 15%. The specimen was blood. The receptors shown here come from a child who was a newborn, infant or young child, either healthy, febrile or measles-vaccinated (not recorded which).

This clone appeared a few times. A much larger clone differs by one base, so this may be a read error. The same CDR3 also results from other DNA sequences found in this sample. The chain couples TRDV1 to TRDJ1, with D perhaps matching TRDD3 (7 bases). The germline CDR1 and CDR2 sequences are TSWWSYY and QGS. This CDR3 contains 15 residues. For the CDR3, the DNA is TGTGCCCTTGGGGACTGGGGTCCTACGACCGATAAACTCATCTTT. Amino acid sequence: CALGDWGPTTDKLIF.

To note about this clone: A far more abundant clone sits one base away, making this likely a read error. The gene calls are TRDV2 and TRDJ2; TRDD3 agrees at 12 bases. The junction had 4 bases not matched to a gene; V was cut back by 5 bases and J by 4 bases. CDR3 length: 15 amino acids. Germline CDR1 GEAIGNYY, CDR2 EKD. The CDR3 DNA sequence: TGTGCCTGTGGCAAACTGGGGGATACGACAGCACAACTCTTCTTT. As protein: CACGKLGDTTAQLFF.

This clone is medium-sized by share. Other nucleotide sequences from this sample produce the same CDR3. The chain is built from TRDV2 and TRDJ3; 11 nucleotides agree with TRDD3. Per the germline V gene, CDR1 is GEAIGNYY and CDR2 is EKD. V gave up 3 bases and J gave up 0 bases; unmatched junction bases: 9. This CDR3 contains 20 residues. As DNA, the CDR3 is TGTGCCTGTGACCCTTTACTGGGGGATAAAAGCTCCTGGGACACCCGACAGATGTTTTTC. As protein: CACDPLLGDKSSWDTRQMFF.

This clone is classed as large. The same CDR3 can be traced to other DNA sequences in this sample. V usage is TRDV2 and J usage is TRDJ3; 8 bases map to TRDD3. Per germline, CDR1 GEAIGNYY and CDR2 EKD. V lost 3 bases, J lost 0 bases, and 3 bases stayed unmatched. The CDR3 runs to 17 residues. This CDR3 is CACDVLGGSWDTRQMFF. The DNA of the CDR3 is TGTGCCTGTGACGTACTGGGGGGCTCCTGGGACACCCGACAGATGTTTTTC.

This clone was seen only a few times. TCRdb lists the protein of a much larger clone for this DNA, which differs at residue 3, so this is likely a read error; the protein given here is translated from the DNA itself. The chain employs TRDV2 and TRDJ2; 8 bases are shared with TRDD3. CDR3 length equals 15 residues. Looked up from germline, CDR1 is GEAIGNYY and CDR2 is EKD. The CDR3 protein is CAWDRLGGLTAQLFF. The CDR3 DNA is TGTGCCTGGGACAGACTGGGGGGTTTGACAGCACAACTCTTCTTT.